These 28 T cell receptor beta chains share one sample of origin, sequenced in a study of blood T cells in healthy people across ages. Primed by a sample-barcoded 5' primer and a J-beta primer mix, a second PCR proceeded for 7 to 11 cycles. TCRdb redid the calling of the 5' RACE reads with MiXCR, one entry per CDR3 protein. This sample carries around 1.1 million distinct CDR3 sequences, more than 30% of them seen once, and the ten largest clones take approximately 14%. Input material: blood. Receptors were obtained from a man between 18 and 29 years old in good health.

The chain uses TRBV7-9 and TRBJ2-5; the D is unclear. The CDR3 extends over 11 amino acids. Trimming pared 5 bases from V and 6 bases from J, leaving 7 bases between. The germline gives CDR1 SEHNR, CDR2 FQNEAQ (reference sequence). CDR3 sequence reads: CASSNKQTQYF. CDR3 DNA sequence: TGTGCCAGCAGCAATAAACAGACCCAGTACTTC.

The J gene is TRBJ2-1, the V gene TRBV20-1, with unresolved D. The ends were cut back, 3 bases at V and 8 bases at J, with 8 bases in the middle. This CDR3 contains 11 residues. CDR1 is DFQATT, CDR2 SNEGSKA, per germline (reference sequence). In DNA form, the CDR3 reads TGCAGTGCTAGGACCGTGGATGAGCAGTTCTTC. This sequence encodes CSARTVDEQFF.

This clonotype was detected only a few times. The chain joins TRBV5-1 to TRBJ1-5; 7 nucleotides line up with TRBD1. Germline trimming cut 0 bases from V and 4 bases from J; bases unmatched to any gene: 4. The CDR3 runs 15 residues. The germline CDR1 and CDR2 sequences are SGHRS and YFSETQ. The CDR3 DNA is TGCGCCAGCAGCTTGGGGGACAGCCGTAATCAGCCCCAGCATTTT. Translated, it gives CASSLGDSRNQPQHF.

Of note for this clonotype: Mismatch with germline at one junction end may stem from a read error. This chain joins TRBV7-9 and TRBJ2-3; no definite D call. Germline V CDR1 and CDR2: SEHNR, FQNEAQ (reference sequence). The CDR3 is 13 amino acids. This CDR3 is CANSFQTRETQYF. The CDR3 bases are TGTGCCAACAGCTTCCAGACTCGCGAGACGCAGTATTTT.

As concerns this clonotype: Its ends do not fully match the called genes, so a read error is possible. V usage is TRBV20-1 and J usage is TRBJ2-3, with no clear D. The germline V gene has CDR1 DFQATT and CDR2 SNEGSKA (reference sequence). The CDR3 runs 16 residues. CDR3 protein: CSAGDKGLSGTDTQYF. DNA for the CDR3: TGCAGTGCTGGAGATAAAGGTTTGTCTGGCACAGATACGCAGTATTTT.

This chain uses TRBV6-5 with TRBJ1-1, with D tentatively TRBD1 (5 bases). Germline V gene sequence: CDR1 MNHEY, CDR2 SVGAGI. V was clipped by 6 bases and J by 10 bases, with 21 bases between them. The CDR3 extends over 14 amino acids. CDR3 amino acids: CASSPWTPNELAFF. CDR3 bases: TGTGCCAGCAGCCCCTGGACACCTAACGAGTTAGCTTTCTTT.

This clonotype was observed a few times. The chain recombines TRBV27 with TRBJ1-2, with D maybe TRBD1 (5 bases). Germline CDR1 is MNHEY and CDR2 is SMNVEV (reference sequence). Trimming removed 5 bases from V and 5 bases from J, with 18 bases in between. There are 15 residues in the CDR3. CDR3 residues: CASSVRARNTYGYTF. As DNA, the CDR3 is TGTGCCAGCAGTGTCAGGGCCCGCAACACGTATGGCTACACCTTC.

The chain has TRBV5-1 and TRBJ2-7, with 7 positions matching TRBD1. Germline CDR1 and CDR2: SGHRS and YFSETQ. This CDR3 spans 15 amino acids. V dropped 4 bases and J dropped 6; count of bases not matched to a gene: 13. The CDR3 bases are TGCGCCAGCAGCCTCTACGGGACAGAATTATCCGAGCAGTACTTC. Its protein is CASSLYGTELSEQYF.

This clonotype was counted a few times. J is TRBJ1-5 and V is TRBV7-9; 10 bases are shared with TRBD1. The V gene's germline CDR1 is SEHNR and CDR2 FQNEAQ (reference sequence). The V gene end was trimmed by 0 bases and the J gene end by 7 bases; junction bases not matched to a gene: 6. The CDR3 contains 16 residues. The CDR3 DNA sequence: TGTGCCAGCAGCTTAGCGTGGGACAGGGGCCCGCAGCCCCAGCATTTT. Translation gives CASSLAWDRGPQPQHF.

This clonotype turned up a few times. The chain couples TRBV6-2 or TRBV6-3 to TRBJ2-7; D may be TRBD1 or TRBD2 (5 bases each). This CDR3 spans 16 amino acids. The V end lost 6 bases, the J end lost 3 bases, and 21 bases lay between the germline ends. The germline V gene encodes CDR1 MNHEY and CDR2 SVGEGT. The CDR3 DNA follows: TGTGCCAGCAGCTCTCCGGGGCGAGCGATATACTACGAGCAGTACTTC. Translated: CASSSPGRAIYYEQYF.

The chain couples TRBV7-3 to TRBJ1-1, with D perhaps matching TRBD1 (6 bases). The CDR3 has 15 amino acids. The ends were cut back, 5 bases at V and 4 bases at J, with 17 bases in the middle. Germline values: CDR1 SGHTA, CDR2 FQGTGA. The chain's CDR3 is CASSAHQGRSTEAFF. The CDR3 DNA sequence: TGTGCCAGCAGCGCCCATCAGGGGCGGAGCACTGAAGCTTTCTTT.

This clonotype was found a few times. V gene TRBV7-9 combines with J gene TRBJ1-1; D not certain. Trimming cost V 3 bases and J 4 bases, with 12 bases left between them. Germline V gives CDR1 SEHNR, CDR2 FQNEAQ (reference sequence). This CDR3 spans 14 amino acids. The CDR3: CASSFSGSPTEAFF. The CDR3 region has the DNA TGTGCCAGCAGCTTCTCGGGGAGTCCCACTGAAGCTTTCTTT. The whole variable domain, filled in from reference TRBV7-9 and TRBJ1-1, reads DTGVSQNPRHKITKRGQNVTFRCDPISEHNRLYWYRQTLGQGPEFLTYFQNEAQLEKSRLLSDRFSAERPKGSFSTLEIQRTEQGDSAMYLCASSFSGSPTEAFFGQGTRLTVV.

This clonotype was counted once. The gene calls are TRBV14 and TRBJ2-1; D is possibly TRBD2 (6 bases). V was pared by 4 bases and J by 3 bases, with 13 bases between. This CDR3 contains 15 residues. Germline lookup yields CDR1 SGHDN and CDR2 FVKESK. CDR3 sequence reads: CASSRGIGIYNEQFF. CDR3 coding DNA: TGTGCCAGCAGCCGCGGGATAGGGATCTACAATGAGCAGTTCTTC. The full variable domain, in which reference TRBV14 and TRBJ2-1 provide the parts outside the CDR3, is EAGVTQFPSHSVIEKGQTVTLRCDPISGHDNLYWYRRVMGKEIKFLLHFVKESKQDESGMPNNRFLAERTGGTYSTLKVQPAELEDSGVYFCASSRGIGIYNEQFFGPGTRLTVL.

This clonotype has only one observation. The genes are TRBV30 and TRBJ1-1; 7 bases fit TRBD1. The germline gives CDR1 GTSNPN, CDR2 SVGIG (reference sequence). This CDR3 is 13 amino acids long. The J segment lost 3 bases and the V segment lost 3 bases, leaving 4 bases of the junction unmatched. CDR3 protein: CAWSGDRDTEAFF. The DNA of the CDR3 is TGTGCCTGGAGCGGCGACAGGGACACTGAAGCTTTCTTT.

The table lists this clonotype with a few counts. This chain uses TRBV5-1 with TRBJ2-7; D is tentatively TRBD1 or TRBD2 (5 bases each). The germline gives CDR1 SGHRS, CDR2 YFSETQ. CDR3 length: 15 residues. V was trimmed by 7 bases and J by 5 bases, leaving 22 bases between them. The CDR3 loop reads CASSKGRLKGHEQYF. CDR3 DNA sequence: TGCGCCAGCTCTAAGGGACGGCTAAAGGGCCACGAGCAGTACTTC.

This chain uses TRBV20-1 with TRBJ2-3; D ambiguous. Looked up from germline, CDR1 is DFQATT and CDR2 is SNEGSKA (reference sequence). V lost 5 bases to trimming and J lost 3 bases, with 6 bases between them. This CDR3 has 11 amino acids. The chain's CDR3 is CSAGKTDTQYF. As DNA, the CDR3 is TGCAGTGCTGGAAAGACAGATACGCAGTATTTT.

This clonotype was seen more than once but under ten times. This chain connects TRBV3-1 to TRBJ2-1, with a weak D call TRBD1 (6 bases). Germline-derived CDR1 and CDR2 are LGHDT and YNNKEL (reference sequence). Trimming stripped 0 bases from V and 0 bases from J, with 15 bases between. CDR3 length: 18 amino acids. CDR3 loop: CASSQDWSYRASYNEQFF. CDR3 nucleotides: TGTGCCAGCAGCCAAGATTGGTCCTACAGGGCCTCCTACAATGAGCAGTTCTTC.

Worth noting for this clonotype: A read error is possible here, since a much larger clone lies one base away. The rearrangement joins TRBV4-1 to TRBJ2-7, with 7 bases lining up with TRBD1. Germline CDR1 and CDR2: MGHRA and YSYEKL. This CDR3 spans 17 amino acids. Trimming at V came to 1 base and at J to 7 bases, leaving 16 bases not matched to a gene. The CDR3 reads CASSQVGLRGTYNEQYF. CDR3 nucleotide sequence: TGCGCCAGCAGCCAAGTTGGACTCAGGGGGACCTACAATGAGCAGTACTTC.

This chain connects TRBV6-2 or TRBV6-3 to TRBJ2-3; no clear D. Trimming stripped 2 bases from V and 5 bases from J, with 20 bases between. Germline V gene sequence: CDR1 MNHEY, CDR2 SVGEGT. This CDR3 has 17 residues. The CDR3 loop reads CASSYATSRKSLDTQYF. CDR3 DNA sequence: TGTGCCAGCAGTTACGCCACAAGCAGAAAAAGTCTAGATACGCAGTATTTT.

V usage is TRBV12-5 and J usage is TRBJ2-3; no firm D call. The CDR3 length is 12 residues. Germline V gene data show CDR1 as LGHNT and CDR2 as FRNRAP. The V end lost 6 bases, the J end lost 6 bases, and 10 bases lay between the germline ends. CDR3 sequence: CASGSDWDTQYF. In DNA, the CDR3 is TGTGCTAGTGGCTCAGATTGGGATACGCAGTATTTT.

The sample holds a few counts of this clonotype. This chain links TRBV29-1 with TRBJ2-5, with 11 bases matching TRBD2. V shed 5 bases and J 3 bases; nucleotides not matched to a gene: 2. CDR3 size: 13 residues. CDR1 is SQVTM and CDR2 is ANQGSEA in the germline V gene. The CDR3 is CSVQTSGEETQYF. The CDR3 DNA sequence: TGCAGCGTTCAGACTAGCGGGGAAGAGACCCAGTACTTC. Drawing the rest from reference TRBV29-1 and TRBJ2-5, the complete variable domain is SAVISQKPSRDICQRGTSLTIQCQVDSQVTMMFWYRQQPGQSLTLIATANQGSEATYESGFVIDKFPISRPNLTFSTLTVSNMSPEDSSIYLCSVQTSGEETQYFGPGTRLLVL.

This clonotype was found a few times. The chain joins TRBV29-1 to TRBJ2-1; tentatively, D is TRBD1 (5 bases). CDR1 is SQVTM and CDR2 is ANQGSEA in the germline V gene. V gave up 0 bases and J gave up 0 bases, with 12 bases separating them. The CDR3 runs 16 residues. This chain's CDR3 is CSVEDVGRSSYNEQFF. CDR3 DNA: TGCAGCGTTGAAGACGTGGGGCGCAGCTCCTACAATGAGCAGTTCTTC.

The rearrangement uses TRBV29-1 and TRBJ2-7; perhaps TRBD2 as D (5 bases). The CDR3 is 12 residues long. In germline, CDR1 is SQVTM, CDR2 ANQGSEA. V was pared by 3 bases and J by 7 bases, with 13 bases between. The CDR3 nucleotides are TGCAGCGTTGACGAGGGTAGTAATGAGCAGTACTTC. This translates into CSVDEGSNEQYF.

The gene calls are TRBV6-6 and TRBJ2-5; D perhaps matches TRBD1 (5 bases). V lost 0 bases to trimming and J lost 5 bases, with 13 bases between them. The CDR3 has 15 residues. The germline V gene has CDR1 MNHNY and CDR2 SVGAGI (reference sequence). Written as DNA, the CDR3 is TGTGCCAGCAGTTACTCCGACAGCGCAAGCGAGACCCAGTACTTC. Encoded protein: CASSYSDSASETQYF.

The J gene is TRBJ1-1, the V gene TRBV10-3; weak D call: TRBD1 (5 bases). The germline V gene encodes CDR1 ENHRY and CDR2 SYGVKD. The CDR3 consists of 15 residues. Trimming pared 6 bases from V and 3 bases from J, leaving 17 bases between. The CDR3 nucleotides read TGTGCCATCAGGGGGGGGATGCCATTGGACACTGAAGCTTTCTTT. The encoded protein is CAIRGGMPLDTEAFF.

The chain couples TRBV14 to TRBJ1-2, with TRBD1 as a possible D gene (6 bases). The CDR3 spans 12 residues. Germline lookup yields CDR1 SGHDN and CDR2 FVKESK. V shed 4 bases and J shed 8 bases, with 11 bases lying between them. The CDR3 sequence is CASSPGGNGYTF. In nucleotides, the CDR3 is TGTGCCAGCAGCCCCGGGGGCAACGGCTACACCTTC.

This clonotype was seen a few times. This sequence joins TRBV12-3 or TRBV12-4 and TRBJ2-1, with D uncertain. Trimming removed 0 bases from V and 0 bases from J, with 9 bases in between. This CDR3 comprises 16 residues. CDR3 protein: CASSLAFSSSYNEQFF. The CDR3 region has the DNA TGTGCCAGCAGTTTAGCCTTCTCGAGCTCCTACAATGAGCAGTTCTTC.

This chain uses TRBV6-4 with TRBJ2-1; no definite D call. Trimming took off 0 bases at V and 6 bases at J, with 12 bases between the two ends. Germline lookup yields CDR1 MRHNA and CDR2 SNTAGT. The CDR3 length is 15 residues. CDR3 DNA sequence: TGTGCCAGCAGTGACTCGAACAGCCCCAGCAATGAGCAGTTCTTC. Amino acids: CASSDSNSPSNEQFF.